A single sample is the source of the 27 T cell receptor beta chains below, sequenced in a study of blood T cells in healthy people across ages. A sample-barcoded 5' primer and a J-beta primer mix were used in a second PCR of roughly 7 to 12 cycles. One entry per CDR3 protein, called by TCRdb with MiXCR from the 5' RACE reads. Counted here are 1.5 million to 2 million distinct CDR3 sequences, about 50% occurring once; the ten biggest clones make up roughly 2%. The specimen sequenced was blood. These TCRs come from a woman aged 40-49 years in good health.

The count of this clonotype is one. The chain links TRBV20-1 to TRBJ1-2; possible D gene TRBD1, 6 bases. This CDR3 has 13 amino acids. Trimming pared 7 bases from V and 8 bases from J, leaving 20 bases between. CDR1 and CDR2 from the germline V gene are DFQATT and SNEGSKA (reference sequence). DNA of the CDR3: TGCAGTGTCAAAAACAGGGAGGTGGGCGGCTACACCTTC. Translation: CSVKNREVGGYTF.

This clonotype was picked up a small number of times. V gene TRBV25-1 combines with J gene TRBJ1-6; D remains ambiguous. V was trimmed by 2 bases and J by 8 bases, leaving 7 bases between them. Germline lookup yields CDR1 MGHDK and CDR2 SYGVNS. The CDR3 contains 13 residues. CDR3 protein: CASSENPYSPLHF. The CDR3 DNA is TGTGCCAGCAGTGAAAACCCTTATTCACCCCTCCACTTT.

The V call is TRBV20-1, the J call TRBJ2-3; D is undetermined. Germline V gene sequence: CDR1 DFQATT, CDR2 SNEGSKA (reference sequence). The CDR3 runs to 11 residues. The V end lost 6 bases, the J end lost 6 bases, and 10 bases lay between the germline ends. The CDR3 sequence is CSAAHGDTQYF. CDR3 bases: TGCAGTGCAGCGCATGGGGATACGCAGTATTTT.

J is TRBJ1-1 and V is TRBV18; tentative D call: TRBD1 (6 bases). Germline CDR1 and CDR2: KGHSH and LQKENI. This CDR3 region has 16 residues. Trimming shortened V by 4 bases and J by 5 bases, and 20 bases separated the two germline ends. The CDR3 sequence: CASSHDQTGRGTEAFF. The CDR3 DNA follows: TGTGCCAGCTCACACGATCAGACGGGAAGGGGGACTGAAGCTTTCTTT.

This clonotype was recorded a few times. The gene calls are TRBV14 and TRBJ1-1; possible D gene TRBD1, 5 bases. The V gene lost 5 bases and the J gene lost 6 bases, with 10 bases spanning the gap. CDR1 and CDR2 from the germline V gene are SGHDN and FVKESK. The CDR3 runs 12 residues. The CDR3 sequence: CASSGQGAEAFF. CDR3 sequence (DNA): TGTGCCAGCAGCGGGCAGGGCGCTGAAGCTTTCTTT.

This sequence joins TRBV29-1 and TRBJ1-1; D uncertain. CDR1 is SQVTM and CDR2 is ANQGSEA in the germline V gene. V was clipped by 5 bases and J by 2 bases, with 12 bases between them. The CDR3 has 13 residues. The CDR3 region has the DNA TGCAGCGTTCACCTAGGGCATAACACTGAAGCTTTCTTT. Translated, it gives CSVHLGHNTEAFF.

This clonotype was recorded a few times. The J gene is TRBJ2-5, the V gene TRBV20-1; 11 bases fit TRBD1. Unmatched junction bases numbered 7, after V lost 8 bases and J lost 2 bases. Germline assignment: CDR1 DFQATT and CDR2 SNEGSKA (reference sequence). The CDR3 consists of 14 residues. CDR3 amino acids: CSSWTGGLQETQYF. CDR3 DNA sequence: TGCAGTTCTTGGACAGGGGGCTTACAAGAGACCCAGTACTTC.

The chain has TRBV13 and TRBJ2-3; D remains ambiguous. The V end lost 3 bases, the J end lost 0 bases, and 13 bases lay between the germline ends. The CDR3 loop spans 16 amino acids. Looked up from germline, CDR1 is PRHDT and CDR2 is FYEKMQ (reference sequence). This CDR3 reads CASSFVEQHSTDTQYF. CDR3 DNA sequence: TGTGCCAGCAGCTTTGTGGAACAGCACAGCACAGATACGCAGTATTTT.

This chain's CDR3 is CAISQGRDQPQHF. The DNA for the CDR3 is TGTGCCATTTCACAGGGGAGGGATCAGCCCCAGCATTTT. The V call is TRBV10-3, the J call TRBJ1-5; 7 bases align to TRBD1. V was pared by 9 bases and J by 5 bases, with 7 bases of the junction left unmatched. The CDR3 length is 13 residues. Germline lookup yields CDR1 ENHRY and CDR2 SYGVKD.

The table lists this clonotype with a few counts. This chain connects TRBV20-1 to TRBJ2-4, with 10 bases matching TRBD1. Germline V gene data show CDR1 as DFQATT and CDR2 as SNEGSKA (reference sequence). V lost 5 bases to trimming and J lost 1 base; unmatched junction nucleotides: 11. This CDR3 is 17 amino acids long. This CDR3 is CSAGDRGKRSAKNIQYF. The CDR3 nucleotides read TGCAGTGCTGGGGACAGGGGTAAAAGGTCGGCCAAAAACATTCAGTACTTC.

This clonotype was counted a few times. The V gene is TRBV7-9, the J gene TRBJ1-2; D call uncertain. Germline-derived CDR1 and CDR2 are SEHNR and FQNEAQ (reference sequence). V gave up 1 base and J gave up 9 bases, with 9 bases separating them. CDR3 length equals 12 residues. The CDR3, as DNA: TGTGCCAGCAGCTTAGGGGAGAGGAGCTACACCTTC. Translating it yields CASSLGERSYTF.

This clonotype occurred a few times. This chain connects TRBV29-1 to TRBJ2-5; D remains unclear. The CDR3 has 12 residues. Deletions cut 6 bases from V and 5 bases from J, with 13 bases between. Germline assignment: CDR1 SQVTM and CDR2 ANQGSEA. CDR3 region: CSVALKQETQYF. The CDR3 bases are TGCAGCGTCGCCTTAAAACAGGAGACCCAGTACTTC.

The DNA of the CDR3 is TGCAGTGCTAGAGACCCCGGACTTCATAGCAATCAGCCCCAGCATTTT. Residues: CSARDPGLHSNQPQHF. The V and J genes are TRBV20-1 and TRBJ1-5; D not certain. The CDR3 loop spans 16 amino acids. The ends were cut back, 0 bases at V and 0 bases at J, with 12 bases in the middle. CDR1 is DFQATT and CDR2 is SNEGSKA in the germline V gene (reference sequence).

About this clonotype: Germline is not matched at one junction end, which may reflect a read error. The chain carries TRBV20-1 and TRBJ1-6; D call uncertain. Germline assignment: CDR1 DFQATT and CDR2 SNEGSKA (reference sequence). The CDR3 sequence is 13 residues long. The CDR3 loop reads CSARDWADSPLHF. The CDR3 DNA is TGCAGTGCTAGAGATTGGGCTGATTCACCCCTTCACTTT.

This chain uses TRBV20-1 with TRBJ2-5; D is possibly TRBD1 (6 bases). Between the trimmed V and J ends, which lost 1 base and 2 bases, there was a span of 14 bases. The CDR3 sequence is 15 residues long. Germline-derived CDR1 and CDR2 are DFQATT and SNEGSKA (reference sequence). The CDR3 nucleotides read TGCAGTGCTAGAGGCGATTCTGGACAGCAAGAGACCCAGTACTTC. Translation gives CSARGDSGQQETQYF.

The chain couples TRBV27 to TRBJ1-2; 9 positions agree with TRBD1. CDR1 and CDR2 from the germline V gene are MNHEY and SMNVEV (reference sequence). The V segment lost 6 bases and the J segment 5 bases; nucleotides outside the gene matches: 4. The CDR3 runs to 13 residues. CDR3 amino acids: CASRSQGAYGYTF. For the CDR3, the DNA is TGTGCCAGCAGGTCACAGGGGGCGTATGGCTACACCTTC.

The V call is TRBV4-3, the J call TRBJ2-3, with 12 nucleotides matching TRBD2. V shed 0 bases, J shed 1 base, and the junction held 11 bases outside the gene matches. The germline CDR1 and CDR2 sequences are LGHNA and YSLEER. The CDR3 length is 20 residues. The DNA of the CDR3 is TGCGCCAGCAGCCAAGAACCTAGCGGGGGGGAAACCACTGGCACAGATACGCAGTATTTT. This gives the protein CASSQEPSGGETTGTDTQYF.

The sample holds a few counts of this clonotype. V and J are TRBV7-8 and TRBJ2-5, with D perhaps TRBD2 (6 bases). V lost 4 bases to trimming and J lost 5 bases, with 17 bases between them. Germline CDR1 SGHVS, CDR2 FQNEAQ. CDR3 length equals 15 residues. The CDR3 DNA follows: TGTGCCAGCAGCTATCCGCGGGGACGAGGGGAGACCCAGTACTTC. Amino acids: CASSYPRGRGETQYF.

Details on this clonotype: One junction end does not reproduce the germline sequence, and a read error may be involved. In DNA, the CDR3 is TGTGCCAGCAGCTTATTAGGGGGCCCGAACACTGGAGCTTTCTTT. Translation gives CASSLLGGPNTGAFF. The J gene is TRBJ1-1, the V gene TRBV7-2; 7 bases line up with TRBD1. Germline CDR1 is SGHTA and CDR2 is FQGNSA. The CDR3 spans 15 residues.

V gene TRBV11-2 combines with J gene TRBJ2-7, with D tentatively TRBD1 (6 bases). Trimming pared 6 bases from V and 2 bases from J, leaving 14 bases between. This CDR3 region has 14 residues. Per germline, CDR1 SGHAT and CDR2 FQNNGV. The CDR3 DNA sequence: TGTGCCAGCAGTTCGAACAGGGAAACCTACGAGCAGTACTTC. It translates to CASSSNRETYEQYF.

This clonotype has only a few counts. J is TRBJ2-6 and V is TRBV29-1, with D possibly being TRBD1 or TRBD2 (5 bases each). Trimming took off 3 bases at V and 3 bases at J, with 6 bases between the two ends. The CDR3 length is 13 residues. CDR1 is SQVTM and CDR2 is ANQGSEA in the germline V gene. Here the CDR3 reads CSVEGDGANVLTF. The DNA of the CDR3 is TGCAGCGTTGAGGGGGATGGGGCCAACGTCCTGACTTTC.

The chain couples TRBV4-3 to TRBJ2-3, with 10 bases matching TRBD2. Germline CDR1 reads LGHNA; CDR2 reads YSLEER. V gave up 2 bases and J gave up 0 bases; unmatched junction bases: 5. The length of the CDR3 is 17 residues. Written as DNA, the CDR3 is TGCGCCAGCAGCCAACGAAGCGGGGGGGCTAGCACAGATACGCAGTATTTT. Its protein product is CASSQRSGGASTDTQYF.

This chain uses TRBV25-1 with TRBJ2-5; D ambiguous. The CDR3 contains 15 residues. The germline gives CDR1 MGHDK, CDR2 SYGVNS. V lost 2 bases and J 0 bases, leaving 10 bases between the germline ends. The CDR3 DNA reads TGTGCCAGCAGTGAAAGACACTCGTACCAAGAGACCCAGTACTTC. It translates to CASSERHSYQETQYF.

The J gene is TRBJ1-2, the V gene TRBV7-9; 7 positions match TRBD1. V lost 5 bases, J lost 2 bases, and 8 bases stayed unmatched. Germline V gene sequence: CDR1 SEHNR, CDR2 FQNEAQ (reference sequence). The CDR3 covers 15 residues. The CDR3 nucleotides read TGTGCCAGCAGCAATTACGAGGGACAGAACTATGGCTACACCTTC. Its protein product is CASSNYEGQNYGYTF.

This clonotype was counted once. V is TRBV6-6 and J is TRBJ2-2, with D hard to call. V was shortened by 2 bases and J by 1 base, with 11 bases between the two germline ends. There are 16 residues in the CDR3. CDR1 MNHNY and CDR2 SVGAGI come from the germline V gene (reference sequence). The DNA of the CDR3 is TGTGCCAGCAGTTACCGCGGCAGCCAGAACACCGGGGAGCTGTTTTTT. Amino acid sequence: CASSYRGSQNTGELFF.

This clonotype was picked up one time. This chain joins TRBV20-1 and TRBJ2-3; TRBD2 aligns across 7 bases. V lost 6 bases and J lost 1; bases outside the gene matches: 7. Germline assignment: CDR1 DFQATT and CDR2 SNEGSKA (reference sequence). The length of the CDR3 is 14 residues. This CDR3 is CSASGSGGTDTQYF. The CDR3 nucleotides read TGCAGTGCCTCAGGAAGCGGGGGCACAGATACGCAGTATTTT.

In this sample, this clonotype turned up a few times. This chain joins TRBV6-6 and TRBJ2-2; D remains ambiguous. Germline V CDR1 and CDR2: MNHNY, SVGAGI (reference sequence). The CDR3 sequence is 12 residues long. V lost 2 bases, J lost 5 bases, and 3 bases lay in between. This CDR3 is CASSYGTGELFF. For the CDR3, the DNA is TGTGCCAGCAGTTACGGGACCGGGGAGCTGTTTTTT.